This T cell receptor (beta chain) is drawn from a study of T cell changes during pregnancy in multiple sclerosis. Only in-frame clones appear in the TCRdb table, and some are missing; sequencing was by immunoSEQ multiplex PCR. This sample has about 69,000 clones, with roughly 90% found just once. This clone occurred once. The TCR sequence derives from a female donor with multiple sclerosis, enrolled in a pregnancy study. This specimen was peripheral blood, taken in the third trimester of pregnancy.

The CDR3 sequence is CASSQDLGGSTDTQYF. Written as DNA, the CDR3 is TGCGCCAGCAGCCAAGATCTTGGGGGGAGCACAGATACGCAGTATTTT. V and J are TRBV4-3 and TRBJ2-3, with a possible D match to TRBD2 (6 bases). V lost 0 bases, J lost 0 bases, and 10 bases lay in between. CDR3 size: 16 residues. In germline, CDR1 is LGHNA, CDR2 YSLEER.